These 28 T cell receptor beta chains share one sample of origin, sequenced in a study of CDR3 diversity in severe acne. TCRdb passed the PCR reads through MiXCR, listing each CDR3 protein once. This sample has under 100,000 distinct CDR3 sequences; around half occur once, and the top ten carry over 9%. Sequenced input: blood. The source of these receptors is a male donor in good health, serving as a control.

This clonotype was found many times. The rearrangement uses TRBV14 and TRBJ2-7; TRBD1 is a possible D gene (5 bases). V dropped 5 bases and J dropped 3 bases, with 11 bases sitting between them. The CDR3 totals 13 residues. Per the germline V gene, CDR1 is SGHDN and CDR2 is FVKESK. The CDR3 protein is CASSRTSGYEQYF. As DNA, the CDR3 is TGTGCCAGCAGCAGGACATCGGGCTACGAGCAGTACTTC.

This clonotype was detected only once. This chain links TRBV2 with TRBJ1-1; D not resolved. The CDR3 has 13 amino acids. CDR1 is SNHLY, CDR2 FYNNEI, per germline. The V end lost 4 bases, the J end lost 3 bases, and 9 bases lay between the germline ends. The CDR3 region has the DNA TGTGCCAGCAGTGGTTTCGGGGACACTGAAGCTTTCTTT. This encodes CASSGFGDTEAFF.

The CDR3 DNA reads TGTGCCAGCAGTGGGACTAGCGGCCCACAAGAGACCCAGTACTTC. The encoded protein is CASSGTSGPQETQYF. V and J are TRBV6-6 and TRBJ2-5; TRBD2 agrees at 11 bases. Germline V gene data show CDR1 as MNHNY and CDR2 as SVGAGI (reference sequence). The CDR3 length is 15 residues. Losses at the gene ends were 5 bases for V and 2 bases for J; bases not matched to a gene: 4.

This chain uses TRBV9 with TRBJ2-7, with D maybe TRBD2 (5 bases). V shed 0 bases and J shed 7 bases, with 14 bases lying between them. Germline CDR1 and CDR2: SGDLS and YYNGEE. The CDR3 has 14 residues. The CDR3 loop reads CASSVVGSSGEQYF. The DNA of the CDR3 is TGTGCCAGCAGCGTAGTGGGGTCCTCGGGGGAGCAGTACTTC.

This clonotype was seen only a few times. V and J are TRBV7-9 and TRBJ1-1; maybe TRBD1 (5 bases). The CDR3 runs 14 residues. CDR1 and CDR2 from the germline V gene are SEHNR and FQNEAQ (reference sequence). Trimming left V 5 bases short and J 5 bases short, with 15 bases between. In DNA form, the CDR3 reads TGTGCCAGCAGCACCAAGGCCGAGGGGACTGAAGCTTTCTTT. This encodes CASSTKAEGTEAFF. The complete variable domain, with remaining parts taken from reference TRBV7-9 and TRBJ1-1, reads DTGVSQNPRHKITKRGQNVTFRCDPISEHNRLYWYRQTLGQGPEFLTYFQNEAQLEKSRLLSDRFSAERPKGSFSTLEIQRTEQGDSAMYLCASSTKAEGTEAFFGQGTRLTVV.

The table lists this clonotype with a few counts. V usage is TRBV11-2 and J usage is TRBJ2-5; 14 nucleotides align to TRBD2. From germline, CDR1 is SGHAT and CDR2 FQNNGV. The CDR3 runs 15 residues. Trimming cost V 5 bases and J 4 bases; bases outside gene matches: 3. The CDR3 protein is CASSLGTSGRETQYF. CDR3 nucleotide sequence: TGTGCCAGCAGCCTAGGGACTAGCGGGAGAGAGACCCAGTACTTC.

The rearrangement links TRBV24-1 to TRBJ1-2; TRBD1 agrees at 7 bases. Losses at the gene ends were 9 bases for V and 5 bases for J; bases not matched to a gene: 11. This CDR3 has 14 residues. Germline V gene lookup returns CDR1 KGHDR and CDR2 SFDVKD. DNA for the CDR3: TGTGCCACCGCAAGCGGACAGGTCTCATATGGCTACACCTTC. Its protein is CATASGQVSYGYTF.

This chain joins TRBV25-1 and TRBJ1-4; D is unclear. The length of the CDR3 is 16 residues. Germline CDR1 reads MGHDK; CDR2 reads SYGVNS. The V and J ends lost 5 bases and 12 bases respectively, with 25 bases between them. CDR3 amino acids: CASSLFVGRKRGELFF. In DNA form, the CDR3 reads TGTGCCAGCAGTTTATTCGTTGGCAGAAAACGGGGAGAACTGTTTTTT. Using reference TRBV25-1 and TRBJ1-4 for the parts outside the CDR3, the full variable domain is EADIYQTPRYLVIGTGKKITLECSQTMGHDKMYWYQQDPGMELHLIHYSYGVNSTEKGDLSSESTVSRIRTEHFPLTLESARPSHTSQYLCASSLFVGRKRGELFFGSGTQLSVL.

The sample holds many counts of this clonotype. This chain connects TRBV5-6 to TRBJ2-7; D not certain. V shed 1 base and J shed 5 bases, with 7 bases lying between them. This CDR3 contains 12 residues. Per the germline V gene, CDR1 is SGHDT and CDR2 is YYEEEE. DNA for the CDR3: TGTGCCAGCAGCTTGAGAGTCAACGAGCAGTACTTC. Translation: CASSLRVNEQYF.

A remark on this clonotype: One end of the junction fails to match germline, which may point to a read error. The genes are TRBV7-3 and TRBJ2-7, with a possible D match to TRBD2 (6 bases). The germline V gene encodes CDR1 SGHTA and CDR2 FQGTGA. The CDR3 consists of 17 residues. The CDR3 DNA is TGTGCCAGCAGCCTAACCCCACTAGCACGGGTCGGCGGGGAGCTGTACTTC. Residues: CASSLTPLARVGGELYF.

As for this clonotype: A clone one base away is much larger, so this may be a read error. The chain couples TRBV9 to TRBJ1-1; D remains ambiguous. This CDR3 is 14 amino acids long. From germline, CDR1 is SGDLS and CDR2 YYNGEE. The CDR3 reads CVSSVYLEPDEAFF. The CDR3, as DNA: TGTGTCAGCAGCGTGTACCTAGAACCCGATGAAGCTTTCTTT.

Notes on this clonotype: It may be a read error: a sequence one base away is much more abundant. The CDR3 does not end in the conserved phenylalanine or tryptophan, so this is likely a read error. The chain links TRBV29-1 to TRBJ1-2, with 8 bases aligning to TRBD1. Germline V gene lookup returns CDR1 SQVTM and CDR2 ANQGSEA. V trimming: 4 bases; J trimming: 6 bases; junction bases outside the gene matches: 13. The CDR3 sequence is 15 residues long. The CDR3, as DNA: TGCAGCGTTGCCAAGCGACTCGACAGGGGTAATGGCTACACCCTC. Translation: CSVAKRLDRGNGYTL.

The V and J genes are TRBV7-9 and TRBJ2-7; the D is unclear. V was trimmed by 5 bases and J by 0 bases, leaving 11 bases between them. This CDR3 region has 14 residues. Germline V CDR1 and CDR2: SEHNR, FQNEAQ (reference sequence). CDR3 DNA: TGTGCCAGCAGCCCACGACTGCTCTCCTACGAGCAGTACTTC. Protein product: CASSPRLLSYEQYF.

Points on this clonotype: This may stem from a read error, because a much larger clone lies one nucleotide away. The chain is built from TRBV7-2 and TRBJ2-1; possible D gene TRBD1, 6 bases. The CDR3 totals 12 residues. Germline CDR1 and CDR2: SGHTA and FQGNSA. The CDR3 sequence: CASSSQGNERFF. For the CDR3, the DNA is TGTGCCAGCAGCTCACAGGGCAATGAGCGGTTCTTC. The entire variable domain, with the rest obtained from reference TRBV7-2 and TRBJ2-1, is as follows: GAGVSQSPSNKVTEKGKDVELRCDPISGHTALYWYRQSLGQGLEFLIYFQGNSAPDKSGLPSDRFSAERTGGSVSTLTIQRTQQEDSAVYLCASSSQGNERFFGPGTRLTVL.

There are many counts of this clonotype. V gene TRBV14 combines with J gene TRBJ2-2; TRBD1 or TRBD2 may be the D gene (5 bases each). V lost 4 bases and J lost 6, with 21 bases in between. This CDR3 is built from 17 residues. Germline CDR1 is SGHDN and CDR2 is FVKESK. CDR3 sequence: CASSRRWGLEGPGELFF. CDR3 bases: TGTGCCAGCAGCCGGAGGTGGGGTCTTGAGGGGCCCGGGGAGCTGTTTTTT. The full variable domain, completed using reference TRBV14 and TRBJ2-2, is EAGVTQFPSHSVIEKGQTVTLRCDPISGHDNLYWYRRVMGKEIKFLLHFVKESKQDESGMPNNRFLAERTGGTYSTLKVQPAELEDSGVYFCASSRRWGLEGPGELFFGEGSRLTVL.

This clonotype occurred once. The V gene is TRBV4-1, the J gene TRBJ2-2; unclear D gene. Germline assignment: CDR1 MGHRA and CDR2 YSYEKL. This CDR3 comprises 12 residues. Trimming left V 6 bases short and J 4 bases short, with 6 bases between. The CDR3 DNA reads as TGCGCCAGCAGTGTCCTCACCGGGGAGCTGTTTTTT. Protein product: CASSVLTGELFF.

The chain joins TRBV15 to TRBJ2-5; D gene unclear. This CDR3 comprises 16 residues. The V gene's germline CDR1 is LNHNV and CDR2 YYDKDF (reference sequence). With 4 bases removed from V and 3 bases from J, the gap between germline ends came to 18 bases. The DNA for the CDR3 is TGTGCCACCAGCACCGGCCTAGGGAACCTGAAAGAGACCCAGTACTTC. Residues: CATSTGLGNLKETQYF.

This clonotype turned up a few times. The rearrangement links TRBV14 to TRBJ1-1; no clear D. Germline loops: CDR1 SGHDN, CDR2 FVKESK. CDR3 length: 15 amino acids. V lost 2 bases to trimming and J lost 4 bases, with 14 bases between them. The CDR3 here is CASSQYASLATEAFF. Written as DNA, the CDR3 is TGTGCCAGCAGCCAATATGCCAGCCTGGCCACTGAAGCTTTCTTT. Using reference TRBV14 and TRBJ1-1 for the parts outside the CDR3, the full variable domain is EAGVTQFPSHSVIEKGQTVTLRCDPISGHDNLYWYRRVMGKEIKFLLHFVKESKQDESGMPNNRFLAERTGGTYSTLKVQPAELEDSGVYFCASSQYASLATEAFFGQGTRLTVV.

CDR3 sequence (DNA): TGCAGTGCTAGAAAGGGGGCGTCTCGGGTTGAAGCTTTCTTT. It yields the protein CSARKGASRVEAFF. The J gene is TRBJ1-1, the V gene TRBV20-1, with 7 bases that match TRBD1. Germline assignment: CDR1 DFQATT and CDR2 SNEGSKA (reference sequence). This CDR3 contains 14 residues. V trimming: 2 bases; J trimming: 7 bases; junction bases outside the gene matches: 10.

This clonotype was counted ten times or more. The chain couples TRBV9 to TRBJ2-3; 10 positions agree with TRBD1. V gave up 4 bases and J gave up 6 bases; unmatched junction bases: 11. This CDR3 contains 16 residues. The V gene's germline CDR1 is SGDLS and CDR2 YYNGEE. The CDR3 spells CASSKRTGGIYDTQYF. The CDR3 DNA sequence: TGTGCCAGCAGCAAGAGGACAGGGGGAATATATGATACGCAGTATTTT.

For this clonotype: The junction differs from germline at one of its ends, possibly a read error. The chain employs TRBV25-1 and TRBJ1-5; tentatively, D is TRBD1 (6 bases). From germline, CDR1 is MGHDK and CDR2 SYGVNS. The CDR3 is 14 residues long. The CDR3 nucleotides are TGTGCCAGCGGTGCGGCAGGGGACATCGAGCCGCAGCATTTT. Translating gives CASGAAGDIEPQHF. The variable domain in full, completed from reference TRBV25-1 and TRBJ1-5, reads EADIYQTPRYLVIGTGKKITLECSQTMGHDKMYWYQQDPGMELHLIHYSYGVNSTEKGDLSSESTVSRIRTEHFPLTLESARPSHTSQYLCASGAAGDIEPQHFGDGTRLSIL.

This clonotype was seen at least ten times. The chain joins TRBV9 to TRBJ1-1; D is unclear. From germline, CDR1 is SGDLS and CDR2 YYNGEE. The CDR3 has 13 amino acids. The V end lost 4 bases, the J end lost 1 base, and 8 bases lay between the germline ends. The CDR3 sequence is CASSPHSNTEAFF. Here the CDR3 DNA reads TGTGCCAGCAGCCCCCATTCGAACACTGAAGCTTTCTTT.

V usage is TRBV7-3 and J usage is TRBJ1-1, with a possible D match to TRBD1 (5 bases). Trimming took 0 bases from V and 1 from J, leaving 6 bases between them. Per germline, CDR1 SGHTA and CDR2 FQGTGA. This CDR3 is 14 amino acids long. The CDR3, as DNA: TGTGCCAGCAGCTTAACGGGGCCGAACACTGAAGCTTTCTTT. Residues: CASSLTGPNTEAFF.

V usage is TRBV7-9 and J usage is TRBJ2-3; 13 nucleotides line up with TRBD2. This CDR3 spans 17 amino acids. Germline V gene lookup returns CDR1 SEHNR and CDR2 FQNEAQ (reference sequence). J lost 2 bases, V lost 1 base, and 3 bases had no gene match. The CDR3 DNA reads as TGTGCCAGCAGCTTAGGGGGACTAGCGGGGAACACAGATACGCAGTATTTT. It codes for CASSLGGLAGNTDTQYF.

On this clonotype: The missing conserved phenylalanine or tryptophan at the end of this CDR3 makes a read error likely. The chain links TRBV4-1 to TRBJ1-1; a weak D match, TRBD1 (5 bases). This CDR3 has 15 residues. Germline V lookup: CDR1 MGHRA, CDR2 YSYEKL. CDR3 bases: TGTGCCAGCAGACAAGAGGGGACGGGGGGCACTGAAGCTTTCCTT. Amino acid sequence: CASRQEGTGGTEAFL.

The chain employs TRBV11-2 and TRBJ1-1; possibly TRBD1 for D (5 bases). This CDR3 has 16 residues. Trimming cost V 4 bases and J 0 bases, with 15 bases left between them. Germline V gene sequence: CDR1 SGHAT, CDR2 FQNNGV. Written as DNA, the CDR3 is TGTGCCAGCAGCTACGGACGGGACCGTATGAACACTGAAGCTTTCTTT. It codes for CASSYGRDRMNTEAFF.

This clonotype turned up a few times. The chain is built from TRBV7-2 and TRBJ2-3; D is unresolved. The germline V gene encodes CDR1 SGHTA and CDR2 FQGNSA. V was clipped by 3 bases and J by 2 bases, with 9 bases between them. The CDR3 has 14 amino acids. CDR3 nucleotide sequence: TGTGCCAGCAGCTTCGGCCAGAACACAGATACGCAGTATTTT. Protein: CASSFGQNTDTQYF.

This clonotype was seen ten or more times. V is TRBV11-2 and J is TRBJ1-2; TRBD1 is a possible D gene (5 bases). Germline assignment: CDR1 SGHAT and CDR2 FQNNGV. The CDR3 is 12 amino acids. V was trimmed by 4 bases and J by 8 bases, leaving 11 bases between them. The CDR3 loop is CASSSGPWGYTF. For the CDR3, the DNA is TGTGCCAGCAGCTCAGGGCCTTGGGGCTACACCTTC.